This entry is about one T cell receptor (beta chain). Its antigen remains unknown. Assay: immunoSEQ multiplex PCR; the TCRdb copy retains only in-frame clones and omits some. This sample has about 98,000 clones, with approximately 78% found just once. Looked up from germline, CDR1 is SGHRS and CDR2 is YFSETQ. Deletions cut 0 bases from V and 0 bases from J, with 18 bases between. This CDR3 is built from 18 residues. The study treated chemo-refractory metastatic non-small-cell lung cancer patients with focal radiation plus ipilimumab CTLA-4 blockade. This sample is drawn from a study of radiotherapy plus CTLA-4 blockade in lung cancer. Across the whole study: Objective response was observed in over 15% of patients, and disease control in roughly 30%.

Study-wide findings and caveats: Radiotherapy was combined with ipilimumab, and tumor-derived TCR clones then expanded in blood. Interferon-beta and early blood T cell clone dynamics reportedly predicted response best.

This receptor was obtained from a human donor with non-small cell lung cancer who had a partial response to radiotherapy plus ipilimumab. This sequence joins TRBV5-1 and TRBJ1-1; the D gene is possibly TRBD1 (6 bases). The input for sequencing was peripheral blood, taken from a patient treated with radiotherapy plus ipilimumab. The CDR3, as DNA: TGCGCCAGCAGCTTGGACGTACCCAGGGGAGGGGTGAACACTGAAGCTTTCTTT. Residues: CASSLDVPRGGVNTEAFF.